The 8 T cell receptor beta chains listed next were all sequenced from one sample in a study of T cell changes during pregnancy in multiple sclerosis. Some clones are missing from TCRdb's copy, which holds only in-frame ones; the method was immunoSEQ multiplex PCR. The data hold fewer than 45,000 clones, with roughly nine tenths observed a single time. This sample comprised CD4+ T cells from peripheral blood mononuclear cells, obtained after pregnancy. These receptor sequences come from a female donor in good health, enrolled as a control in a pregnancy study.

The V gene is TRBV2, the J gene TRBJ2-3, with D tentatively TRBD2 (6 bases). The CDR3 sequence is 15 residues long. Germline assignment: CDR1 SNHLY and CDR2 FYNNEI. V was pared by 3 bases and J by 0 bases, with 10 bases between. In nucleotides, the CDR3 is TGTGCCAGCAGTGACGCTAGCGCAAGCACAGATACGCAGTATTTT. Translating it yields CASSDASASTDTQYF.

This chain uses TRBV29-1 with TRBJ2-2; TRBD1 agrees at 9 bases. The V gene end was trimmed by 1 base and the J gene end by 5 bases; junction bases not matched to a gene: 5. Germline V gene sequence: CDR1 SQVTM, CDR2 ANQGSEA. The CDR3 sequence is 15 residues long. The CDR3 sequence is CSVEAGQGGTGELFF. CDR3 in DNA: TGCAGCGTTGAAGCGGGACAGGGCGGAACCGGGGAGCTGTTTTTT.

The chain couples TRBV10-3 to TRBJ2-2; 14 bases fit TRBD2. This CDR3 is 15 amino acids long. The V and J ends lost 7 bases and 7 bases, in that order; junction bases with no gene match: 5. Germline V gives CDR1 ENHRY, CDR2 SYGVKD. The CDR3 spells CAITGTSGSDGELFF. In DNA, the CDR3 is TGTGCCATCACCGGGACTAGCGGGAGCGACGGGGAGCTGTTTTTT.

This clone was seen once. V gene TRBV5-1 combines with J gene TRBJ1-4; no definite D call. The CDR3 runs to 16 residues. Between the trimmed V and J ends, which lost 0 bases and 3 bases, there was a span of 12 bases. The germline gives CDR1 SGHRS, CDR2 YFSETQ. The CDR3 reads CASSLGYTYSNEKLFF. The CDR3 region has the DNA TGCGCCAGCAGCTTGGGTTATACCTATTCTAATGAAAAACTGTTTTTT.

The chain couples TRBV2 to TRBJ2-5; 7 bases are shared with TRBD2. Germline V gene lookup returns CDR1 SNHLY and CDR2 FYNNEI. Trimming removed 6 bases from V and 4 bases from J; junction bases left unmatched: 11. The CDR3 loop spans 15 amino acids. The CDR3 DNA is TGTGCCAGCAGGAAGAACTCCCCGGGAGGAGAGACCCAGTACTTC. Amino acid sequence: CASRKNSPGGETQYF.

This chain uses TRBV4-1 with TRBJ2-1, with 8 bases that match TRBD2. Germline V gene sequence: CDR1 MGHRA, CDR2 YSYEKL. The CDR3 is 20 residues long. The V and J ends lost 0 bases and 0 bases, in that order; junction bases with no gene match: 13. The CDR3 nucleotides read TGCGCCAGCAGCCAAGAGGGCACTAGCGGAATGAGGAGCTCCTACAATGAGCAGTTCTTC. The encoded protein is CASSQEGTSGMRSSYNEQFF.

The chain couples TRBV19 to TRBJ2-7, with 13 positions matching TRBD2. The CDR3 consists of 16 residues. CDR1 LNHDA and CDR2 SQIVND come from the germline V gene (reference sequence). The V and J ends lost 5 bases and 6 bases, in that order; junction bases with no gene match: 10. The CDR3 nucleotides read TGTGCCAGTAGTGCGGGACTAGCGGGACCTAAACTCGAGCAGTACTTC. This sequence encodes CASSAGLAGPKLEQYF.

DNA of the CDR3: TGTGCCAGCAGCTGGGGGCGAGACAGGGGATCGACAGATACGCAGTATTTT. Protein sequence: CASSWGRDRGSTDTQYF. The chain joins TRBV5-8 to TRBJ2-3; 8 nucleotides agree with TRBD1. CDR3 length: 17 residues. Trimming at V came to 3 bases and at J to 3 bases, leaving 12 bases not matched to a gene. Germline values: CDR1 SGHTS, CDR2 YDEGEE.